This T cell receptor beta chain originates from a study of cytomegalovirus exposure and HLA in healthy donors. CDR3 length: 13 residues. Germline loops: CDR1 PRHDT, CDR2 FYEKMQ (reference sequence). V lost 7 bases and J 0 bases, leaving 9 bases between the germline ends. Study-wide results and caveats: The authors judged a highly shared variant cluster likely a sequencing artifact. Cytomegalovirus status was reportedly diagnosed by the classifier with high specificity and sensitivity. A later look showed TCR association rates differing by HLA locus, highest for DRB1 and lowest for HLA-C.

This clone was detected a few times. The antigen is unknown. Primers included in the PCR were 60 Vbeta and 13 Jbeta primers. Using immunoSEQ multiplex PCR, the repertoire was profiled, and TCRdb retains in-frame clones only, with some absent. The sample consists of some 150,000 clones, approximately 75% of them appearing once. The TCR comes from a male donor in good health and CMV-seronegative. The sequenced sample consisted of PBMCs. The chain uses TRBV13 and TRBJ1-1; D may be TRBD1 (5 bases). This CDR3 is CASTWGVNTEAFF. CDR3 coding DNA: TGTGCCAGCACCTGGGGGGTGAACACTGAAGCTTTCTTT.